The 29 T cell receptor beta chains presented below share a single source sample, sequenced in a study of CD8 T cells in Susac syndrome. After extraction with the RNeasy kit, 0.5 to 1 ug of the RNA was reverse transcribed using random hexamers. TCRdb re-called the immunoSEQ multiplex PCR reads with MiXCR, one entry per CDR3 protein. This table has 200,000 to 250,000 distinct CDR3 sequences, approximately 90% appearing once. The sample taken for sequencing was CD8+ T cells from PBMCs. These receptors all stem from a human donor with multiple sclerosis.

The V and J genes are TRBV11-2 and TRBJ2-1; D ambiguous. Germline CDR1 SGHAT, CDR2 FQNNGV. The CDR3 extends over 10 amino acids. The ends were cut back, 4 bases at V and 10 bases at J, with 5 bases in the middle. CDR3 sequence: CASSSTEQFF. The CDR3 DNA reads as TGTGCCAGCAGCTCAACGGAGCAGTTCTTC. Full variable domain (outside the CDR3, taken from reference TRBV11-2 and TRBJ2-1): EAGVAQSPRYKIIEKRQSVAFWCNPISGHATLYWYQQILGQGPKLLIQFQNNGVVDDSQLPKDRFSAERLKGVDSTLKIQPAKLEDSAVYLCASSSTEQFFGPGTRLTVL.

The chain uses TRBV4-1 and TRBJ1-1; D is ambiguous. CDR1 MGHRA and CDR2 YSYEKL come from the germline V gene. With 5 bases removed from V and 0 bases from J, the gap between germline ends came to 13 bases. This CDR3 comprises 15 residues. The CDR3 bases are TGCGCCAGCAGCTTCCCAGCCCCGATGAACACTGAAGCTTTCTTT. Translation gives CASSFPAPMNTEAFF.

The V and J genes are TRBV5-6 and TRBJ2-5; TRBD2 aligns across 7 bases. J gave up 7 bases and V 0 bases, and 6 bases lay outside the gene matches. The CDR3 sequence is 14 residues long. CDR1 and CDR2 from the germline V gene are SGHDT and YYEEEE. The CDR3 bases are TGTGCCAGCAGCTTGGGAACAGGCGGGGGGACCCAGTACTTC. It yields the protein CASSLGTGGGTQYF.

V gene TRBV5-6 combines with J gene TRBJ2-7; 7 bases are shared with TRBD1. The germline gives CDR1 SGHDT, CDR2 YYEEEE. Trimming took 0 bases from V and 0 from J; bases not matched to a gene: 6. This CDR3 comprises 16 residues. This chain's CDR3 is CASSLVRGTASYEQYF. DNA for the CDR3: TGTGCCAGCAGCTTGGTTCGTGGGACAGCCTCCTACGAGCAGTACTTC. The whole variable domain, remainder taken from reference TRBV5-6 and TRBJ2-7, is DAGVTQSPTHLIKTRGQQVTLRCSPKSGHDTVSWYQQALGQGPQFIFQYYEEEERQRGNFPDRFSGHQFPNYSSELNVNALLLGDSALYLCASSLVRGTASYEQYFGPGTRLTVT.

This clonotype has just one count. The rearrangement uses TRBV20-1 and TRBJ2-1, with a weak D call TRBD1 (5 bases). Between the trimmed V and J ends, which lost 4 bases and 2 bases, there was a span of 15 bases. CDR1 and CDR2 (germline): DFQATT, SNEGSKA (reference sequence). The CDR3 totals 15 residues. The CDR3 DNA reads as TGCAGTGCTATACAGACAGTGAACCCCTACAATGAGCAGTTCTTC. It translates to CSAIQTVNPYNEQFF.

The chain employs TRBV30 and TRBJ2-5, with D uncertain. Per the germline V gene, CDR1 is GTSNPN and CDR2 is SVGIG (reference sequence). The CDR3 is made up of 12 amino acids. Trimming shortened V by 7 bases and J by 7 bases, and 16 bases separated the two germline ends. CDR3 residues: CASATPSGTQYF. Here the CDR3 DNA reads TGTGCCTCAGCTACCCCCTCGGGGACCCAGTACTTC. Looking up the rest from reference TRBV30 and TRBJ2-5 gives the full variable domain: SQTIHQWPATLVQPVGSPLSLECTVEGTSNPNLYWYRQAAGRGLQLLFYSVGIGQISSEVPQNLSASRPQDRQFILSSKKLLLSDSGFYLCASATPSGTQYFGPGTRLLVL.

The chain couples TRBV30 to TRBJ1-2; D is undetermined. V lost 0 bases and J 5 bases, leaving 4 bases between the germline ends. Per germline, CDR1 GTSNPN and CDR2 SVGIG (reference sequence). CDR3 length: 11 residues. CDR3 in DNA: TGTGCCTGGAGTGTCCTATATGGCTACACCTTC. Its translation is CAWSVLYGYTF.

This clonotype has more than one count but fewer than ten. The chain joins TRBV12-3 or TRBV12-4 to TRBJ2-7, with TRBD2 as a possible D gene (6 bases). The CDR3 has 14 residues. V lost 5 bases to trimming and J lost 0 bases, with 11 bases between them. The CDR3 spells CASSPPGSSYEQYF. In DNA form, the CDR3 reads TGTGCCAGCAGTCCCCCCGGGAGCTCCTACGAGCAGTACTTC.

The chain carries TRBV14 and TRBJ2-7, with 10 bases lining up with TRBD1. This CDR3 is built from 18 residues. V lost 4 bases to trimming and J lost 4 bases; unmatched junction nucleotides: 16. Germline V gene data show CDR1 as SGHDN and CDR2 as FVKESK. The CDR3: CASSRRDRGSPRSYEQYF. CDR3 in DNA: TGTGCCAGCAGCCGACGGGACAGGGGCTCCCCTCGGTCATACGAGCAGTACTTC.

This chain uses TRBV9 with TRBJ2-5; D possibly uses TRBD1 or TRBD2 (5 bases each). There are 15 residues in the CDR3. Germline values: CDR1 SGDLS, CDR2 YYNGEE. The ends were cut back, 4 bases at V and 3 bases at J, with 16 bases in the middle. This CDR3 is CASSTPGRGKETQYF. Written as DNA, the CDR3 is TGTGCCAGCAGCACCCCGGGACGAGGGAAAGAGACCCAGTACTTC.

The rearrangement joins TRBV24-1 to TRBJ2-4; D possibly corresponds to TRBD1 (6 bases). The CDR3 sequence is 13 residues long. Germline CDR1 and CDR2: KGHDR and SFDVKD. The V gene lost 4 bases and the J gene lost 5 bases, with 8 bases spanning the gap. The CDR3 region is CATSEGGENIQYF. The CDR3 DNA is TGTGCCACCAGTGAAGGGGGTGAAAACATTCAGTACTTC.

The gene calls are TRBV5-4 and TRBJ2-3; 8 bases align to TRBD2. The CDR3 length is 15 residues. J gave up 1 base and V 4 bases, and 5 bases lay outside the gene matches. Germline V lookup: CDR1 SGHNT, CDR2 YYREEE (reference sequence). CDR3 coding DNA: TGTGCCAGCAGCCTGAGCGGGGGCGGCACAGATACGCAGTATTTT. It codes for CASSLSGGGTDTQYF.

J is TRBJ1-1 and V is TRBV7-3; 8 nucleotides match TRBD1. Germline V gives CDR1 SGHTA, CDR2 FQGTGA. J was trimmed by 3 bases and V by 5 bases; bases with no gene match: 5. There are 14 residues in the CDR3. For the CDR3, the DNA is TGTGCCAGCAGCAGGACAGGGAGGGACACTGAAGCTTTCTTT. It encodes CASSRTGRDTEAFF.

The chain couples TRBV27 to TRBJ1-5; D gene uncertain. The CDR3 sequence is 13 residues long. V shed 3 bases and J shed 9 bases, with 12 bases lying between them. The germline gives CDR1 MNHEY, CDR2 SMNVEV (reference sequence). The CDR3 bases are TGTGCCAGCAGTTTCGCCACTGGGCCGCCCCAGCATTTT. Its translation: CASSFATGPPQHF.

The genes are TRBV7-9 and TRBJ2-1; 7 bases are shared with TRBD2. CDR1 is SEHNR, CDR2 FQNEAQ, per germline (reference sequence). The CDR3 runs 16 residues. Losses at the gene ends were 4 bases for V and 2 bases for J; bases not matched to a gene: 8. This CDR3 is CASSSPGGGAYNEQFF. In nucleotides, the CDR3 is TGTGCCAGCAGCTCCCCGGGAGGAGGAGCCTACAATGAGCAGTTCTTC.

V usage is TRBV29-1 and J usage is TRBJ2-5; tentatively, D is TRBD2 (5 bases). The germline CDR1 and CDR2 sequences are SQVTM and ANQGSEA. V lost 7 bases and J lost 1, with 16 bases in between. The CDR3 is made up of 14 amino acids. CDR3 nucleotides: TGCAGCGCCGCCGGCGGGTCCATCCAAGAGACCCAGTACTTC. Protein sequence: CSAAGGSIQETQYF. Full variable domain (missing parts from reference TRBV29-1 and TRBJ2-5): SAVISQKPSRDICQRGTSLTIQCQVDSQVTMMFWYRQQPGQSLTLIATANQGSEATYESGFVIDKFPISRPNLTFSTLTVSNMSPEDSSIYLCSAAGGSIQETQYFGPGTRLLVL.

V usage is TRBV9 and J usage is TRBJ2-3; D possibly corresponds to TRBD1 (6 bases). Deletions cut 0 bases from V and 4 bases from J, with 12 bases between. The CDR3 is 15 amino acids. The V gene's germline CDR1 is SGDLS and CDR2 YYNGEE. The DNA of the CDR3 is TGTGCCAGCAGCGTAGATGGGGACATCTCAGATACGCAGTATTTT. Translation gives CASSVDGDISDTQYF. Variable domain in full (rest from reference TRBV9 and TRBJ2-3): DSGVTQTPKHLITATGQRVTLRCSPRSGDLSVYWYQQSLDQGLQFLIQYYNGEERAKGNILERFSAQQFPDLHSELNLSSLELGDSALYFCASSVDGDISDTQYFGPGTRLTVL.

This sequence joins TRBV27 and TRBJ2-6; D ambiguous. The V gene's germline CDR1 is MNHEY and CDR2 SMNVEV (reference sequence). V was cut by 0 bases and J by 1 base, with 4 bases left in between. The CDR3 sequence is 15 residues long. In nucleotides, the CDR3 is TGTGCCAGCAGTTTATCGAAATCTGGGGCCAACGTCCTGACTTTC. Translated: CASSLSKSGANVLTF.

This chain connects TRBV27 to TRBJ2-5, with 9 bases that match TRBD1. The germline V gene encodes CDR1 MNHEY and CDR2 SMNVEV (reference sequence). The trim removed 3 bases at V and 2 bases at J, leaving 7 bases unmatched. The CDR3 runs to 16 residues. The CDR3 nucleotides read TGTGCCAGCAGTTTCTCCTTTGGGACAGGGCAAGAGACCCAGTACTTC. Its protein product is CASSFSFGTGQETQYF.

The chain joins TRBV19 to TRBJ2-2; TRBD1 aligns across 7 bases. Germline trimming cut 2 bases from V and 4 bases from J; bases unmatched to any gene: 4. Germline loops: CDR1 LNHDA, CDR2 SQIVND (reference sequence). This CDR3 has 15 residues. Here the CDR3 DNA reads TGTGCCAGTAGTATAATCCCAGGGGGCACCGGGGAGCTGTTTTTT. As protein: CASSIIPGGTGELFF.

This chain links TRBV29-1 with TRBJ2-2; D might be TRBD2 (6 bases). V lost 7 bases, J lost 6 bases, and 12 bases lay in between. The CDR3 has 12 residues. Germline loops: CDR1 SQVTM, CDR2 ANQGSEA. DNA for the CDR3: TGCAGCGCTGACTGGGGGGCCGGGGAGCTGTTTTTT. Protein: CSADWGAGELFF.

The chain has TRBV29-1 and TRBJ2-2; D may be TRBD1 (7 bases). The CDR3 contains 13 residues. V lost 4 bases, J lost 5 bases, and 11 bases lay in between. In germline, CDR1 is SQVTM, CDR2 ANQGSEA. The CDR3 loop reads CSVVEGATGELFF. CDR3 nucleotides: TGCAGCGTTGTGGAGGGGGCTACCGGGGAGCTGTTTTTT.

This clonotype was seen only once. This chain links TRBV7-9 with TRBJ2-3, with TRBD2 matching 7 bases. This CDR3 has 15 residues. Germline V CDR1 and CDR2: SEHNR, FQNEAQ (reference sequence). J was trimmed by 2 bases and V by 2 bases; bases with no gene match: 4. The CDR3 DNA sequence: TGTGCCAGCAGCTTATGGAAGCGGGACACAGATACGCAGTATTTT. Its protein product is CASSLWKRDTDTQYF.

The rearrangement links TRBV5-6 to TRBJ2-7; possible D gene TRBD1, 6 bases. The CDR3 sequence is 14 residues long. Germline values: CDR1 SGHDT, CDR2 YYEEEE. The V end was cut by 1 base, the J end by 1 base, with 9 bases between. CDR3 bases: TGTGCCAGCAGCTTGACAGGGTTGTCCTACGAGCAGTACTTC. This encodes CASSLTGLSYEQYF.

The chain couples TRBV4-2 to TRBJ2-1; a possible D gene is TRBD1 (6 bases). The CDR3 runs 16 residues. Deletions cut 3 bases from V and 1 base from J, with 13 bases between. The germline V gene encodes CDR1 LGHNA and CDR2 YNFKEQ. The CDR3: CASSQSPGQSYNEQFF. For the CDR3, the DNA is TGTGCCAGCAGCCAGTCCCCGGGACAATCCTACAATGAGCAGTTCTTC.

This chain uses TRBV14 with TRBJ1-2; D gene unclear. Germline values: CDR1 SGHDN, CDR2 FVKESK. Trimming removed 0 bases from V and 7 bases from J, with 15 bases in between. CDR3 length: 15 residues. This chain's CDR3 is CASSQDVVGLSGYTF. The CDR3 nucleotides read TGTGCCAGCAGCCAAGATGTGGTAGGACTCTCTGGCTACACCTTC.

The gene calls are TRBV7-2 and TRBJ2-1; 7 positions agree with TRBD2. Germline values: CDR1 SGHTA, CDR2 FQGNSA. This CDR3 is 17 amino acids long. Trimming at V came to 1 base and at J to 7 bases, leaving 13 bases not matched to a gene. CDR3 bases: TGTGCCAGCAGCTTAGTCGACCCCCGGGAGGTATTTAATGAGCAGTTCTTC. Translated, it gives CASSLVDPREVFNEQFF.

The genes are TRBV9 and TRBJ2-4; 7 bases line up with TRBD2. Germline CDR1 SGDLS, CDR2 YYNGEE. The CDR3 loop spans 14 amino acids. The junction had 4 bases not matched to a gene; V was cut back by 0 bases and J by 7 bases. The CDR3 here is CASSVGGDYNIQYF. The CDR3 DNA is TGTGCCAGCAGCGTAGGGGGGGACTACAACATTCAGTACTTC. Using reference TRBV9 and TRBJ2-4 for the parts outside the CDR3, the full variable domain is DSGVTQTPKHLITATGQRVTLRCSPRSGDLSVYWYQQSLDQGLQFLIQYYNGEERAKGNILERFSAQQFPDLHSELNLSSLELGDSALYFCASSVGGDYNIQYFGAGTRLSVL.

The chain couples TRBV7-9 to TRBJ2-7, with D unresolved. The CDR3 is made up of 14 amino acids. Germline values: CDR1 SEHNR, CDR2 FQNEAQ (reference sequence). Trimming removed 5 bases from V and 3 bases from J, with 14 bases in between. CDR3 residues: CASSPSNRHYEQYF. Here the CDR3 DNA reads TGTGCCAGCAGCCCCTCCAACCGTCACTACGAGCAGTACTTC.